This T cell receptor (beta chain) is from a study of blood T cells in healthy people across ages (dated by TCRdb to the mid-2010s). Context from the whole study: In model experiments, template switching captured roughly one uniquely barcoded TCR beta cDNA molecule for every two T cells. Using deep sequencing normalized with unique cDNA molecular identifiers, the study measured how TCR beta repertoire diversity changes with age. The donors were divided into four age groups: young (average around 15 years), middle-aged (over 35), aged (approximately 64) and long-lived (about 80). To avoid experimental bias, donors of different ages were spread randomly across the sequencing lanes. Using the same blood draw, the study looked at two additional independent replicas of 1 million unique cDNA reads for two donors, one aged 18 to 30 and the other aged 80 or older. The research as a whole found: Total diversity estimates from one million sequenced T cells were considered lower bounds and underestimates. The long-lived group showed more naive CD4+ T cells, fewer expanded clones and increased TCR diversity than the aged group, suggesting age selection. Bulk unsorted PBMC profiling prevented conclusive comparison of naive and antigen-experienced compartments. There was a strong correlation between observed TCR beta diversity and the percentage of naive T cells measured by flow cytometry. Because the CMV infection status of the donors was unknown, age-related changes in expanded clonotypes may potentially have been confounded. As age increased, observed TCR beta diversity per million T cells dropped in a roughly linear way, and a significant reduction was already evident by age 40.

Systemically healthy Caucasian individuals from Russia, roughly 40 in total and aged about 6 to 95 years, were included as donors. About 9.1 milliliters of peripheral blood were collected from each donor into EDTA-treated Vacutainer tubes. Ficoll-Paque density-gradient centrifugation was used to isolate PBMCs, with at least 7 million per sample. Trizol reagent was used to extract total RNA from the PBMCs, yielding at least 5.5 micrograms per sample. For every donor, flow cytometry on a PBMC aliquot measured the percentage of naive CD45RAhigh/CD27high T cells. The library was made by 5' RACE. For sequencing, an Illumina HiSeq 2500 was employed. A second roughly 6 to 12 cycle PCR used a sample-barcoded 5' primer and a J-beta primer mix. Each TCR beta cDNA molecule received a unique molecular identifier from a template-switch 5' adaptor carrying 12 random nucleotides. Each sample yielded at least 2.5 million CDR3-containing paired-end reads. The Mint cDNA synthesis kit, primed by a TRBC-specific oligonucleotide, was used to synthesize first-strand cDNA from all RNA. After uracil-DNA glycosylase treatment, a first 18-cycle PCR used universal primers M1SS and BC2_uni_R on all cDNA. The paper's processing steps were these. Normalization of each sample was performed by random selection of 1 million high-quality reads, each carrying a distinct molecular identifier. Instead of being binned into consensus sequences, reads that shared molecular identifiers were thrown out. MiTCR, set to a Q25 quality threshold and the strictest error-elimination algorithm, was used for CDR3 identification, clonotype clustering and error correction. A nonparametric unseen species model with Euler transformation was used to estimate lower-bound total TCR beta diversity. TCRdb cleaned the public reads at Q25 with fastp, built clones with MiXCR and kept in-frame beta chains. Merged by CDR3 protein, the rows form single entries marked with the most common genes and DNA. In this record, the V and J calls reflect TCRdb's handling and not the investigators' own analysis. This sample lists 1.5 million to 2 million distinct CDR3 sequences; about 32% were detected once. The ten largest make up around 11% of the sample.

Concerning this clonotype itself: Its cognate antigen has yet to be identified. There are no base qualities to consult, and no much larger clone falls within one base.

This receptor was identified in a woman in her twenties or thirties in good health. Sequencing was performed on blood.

The CDR3 corresponds to CASSISGGSLDEQFF. The DNA sequence is as follows: TGCGCCAGCAGCATTAGCGGGGGGTCCCTCGATGAGCAGTTCTTC. The V gene is TRBV5-1 and the J gene is TRBJ2-1; 10 central bases correspond to TRBD2. From its cysteine to its phenylalanine, the CDR3 spans 15 amino acids. The entry retains the CDR3 DNA only, 45 bases that are in frame from base 1. The germline V gene yields SGHRS for CDR1 and YFSETQ for CDR2. The V end gives up 4 bases and the J end 8 bases, leaving 9 bases in the junction not matched to a gene.